This is a list of T cell receptor beta chains from one sample in a study of T cells after yellow fever vaccination. TCRdb itself ran the 5' RACE reads through MiXCR, one entry per CDR3 protein. Here the sample spans some 500,000 distinct CDR3 sequences, about 13% being singletons. Sequencing used PBMCs, obtained on the day of the yellow fever booster vaccination. The source is a man in his thirties or forties who received the YFV17D yellow fever vaccine. Each CDR3 is given with its conserved first and last residue. A D gene is named only where the DNA matches it firmly. Where a row states a size, it is once, few, many or the class of an expanded clone; other rows omit it.

V	D	J	size	CDR3	DNA
TRBV15	NA	TRBJ2-7	few	CATSRVGGSQRREQYF	TGTGCCACCAGCAGAGTGGGGGGATCCCAACGGCGCGAGCAGTACTTC
TRBV12-3/TRBV12-4	NA	TRBJ2-7	few	CASSLSGRGGEQYF	TGTGCCAGCAGTTTATCTGGCAGGGGGGGCGAGCAGTACTTC
TRBV12-3/TRBV12-4	TRBD2	TRBJ2-3	few	CASSLGLAGGLPDTQYF	TGTGCCAGCAGTTTGGGTCTAGCGGGAGGACTCCCAGATACGCAGTATTTT
TRBV9	NA	TRBJ2-1	few	CASSRGPAERYNEQFF	TGTGCCAGCAGTAGAGGCCCAGCGGAGAGATACAATGAGCAGTTCTTC
TRBV29-1	TRBD1	TRBJ1-5	few	CSGSRGRGQPQHF	TGCAGCGGAAGCAGGGGGCGCGGACAGCCCCAGCATTTT
TRBV29-1	NA	TRBJ2-7	NA	CSVDEDWGKKQYF	TGCAGCGTTGACGAGGACTGGGGCAAAAAGCAGTACTTC
TRBV20-1	NA	TRBJ2-3	many	CSARADTQYF	TGCAGTGCTAGAGCAGATACGCAGTATTTT
TRBV21-1	NA	TRBJ2-1	NA	CARGLRTGVYNEQFF	TGTGCCAGAGGCCTTCGGACAGGGGTCTACAATGAGCAGTTCTTC
TRBV28	NA	TRBJ2-1	few	CASSPHGQYNEQFF	TGTGCCAGCAGTCCACACGGCCAGTACAATGAGCAGTTCTTC
TRBV5-4	TRBD2	TRBJ2-1	NA	CASSFLAGGPWGQFF	TGTGCCAGCAGCTTCCTAGCGGGAGGGCCGTGGGGGCAGTTCTTC
TRBV7-8	NA	TRBJ2-5	NA	CASSLQTGSETQYF	TGTGCCAGCAGCTTACAGACAGGTTCGGAGACCCAGTACTTC
TRBV7-9	NA	TRBJ1-4	few	CASSSTTGLNEKLFF	TGTGCCAGCAGCAGTACTACAGGGTTGAACGAAAAACTGTTTTTT
TRBV6-2/TRBV6-3	NA	TRBJ2-1	NA	CASLDYPKDNEQFF	TGTGCCAGCCTTGACTATCCCAAGGACAATGAGCAGTTCTTC
TRBV6-5	TRBD2	TRBJ2-2	few	CASSSLTSGRNTGELFF	TGTGCCAGCAGTTCTTTAACTAGCGGGAGGAACACCGGGGAGCTGTTTTTT
TRBV12-3/TRBV12-4	NA	TRBJ1-6	NA	CASSLGSGPNSPLHF	TGTGCCAGCAGTTTGGGCTCCGGGCCCAATTCACCCCTCCACTTT
TRBV10-3	NA	TRBJ2-3	few	CAISESLGGRTDTQYF	TGTGCCATCAGTGAGTCGCTGGGGGGCCGCACAGATACGCAGTATTTT
TRBV29-1	TRBD1	TRBJ2-3	NA	CSVGGGDNTDTQYF	TGCAGCGTTGGAGGGGGCGATAACACAGATACGCAGTATTTT
TRBV20-1	NA	TRBJ2-1	few	CSARDIVNEQFF	TGCAGTGCTAGAGATATAGTCAATGAGCAGTTCTTC
TRBV6-5	TRBD1	TRBJ2-7	NA	CASSYQLRTGRPYEQYF	TGTGCCAGCAGTTATCAATTAAGGACAGGGAGACCCTACGAGCAGTACTTC
TRBV20-1	TRBD1	TRBJ1-6	NA	CSARDYIDRGEESPLHF	TGCAGTGCTAGAGACTATATAGACAGGGGTGAAGAATCACCCCTCCACTTT
TRBV20-1	NA	TRBJ1-1	NA	CSATDRVTAFF	TGCAGTGCTACAGATCGGGTAACAGCTTTCTTT
TRBV20-1	NA	TRBJ2-7	NA	CSAGGGSSLSYEQYF	TGCAGTGCTGGGGGTGGGTCCTCCCTCTCCTACGAGCAGTACTTC
TRBV9	TRBD1	TRBJ1-6	many	CASSVRQGSNSPLHF	TGTGCCAGCAGCGTCCGACAGGGATCCAATTCACCCCTCCACTTT
TRBV24-1	TRBD2	TRBJ2-2	few	CATSLAGNTGELFF	TGTGCCACCAGTCTAGCGGGAAACACCGGGGAGCTGTTTTTT
TRBV12-3/TRBV12-4	NA	TRBJ2-2	few	CASSPVRTGELFF	TGTGCCAGCAGCCCTGTAAGGACCGGGGAGCTGTTTTTT
TRBV28	NA	TRBJ2-1	NA	CASSPNPYRVERRDNEQFF	TGTGCCAGCAGTCCCAACCCCTATCGAGTCGAAAGGCGAGACAATGAGCAGTTCTTC
TRBV28	NA	TRBJ2-3	few	CASSRILWDTQYF	TGTGCCAGCAGTAGGATTCTTTGGGATACGCAGTATTTT
TRBV7-9	NA	TRBJ2-3	few	CASSLAQSTDTQYF	TGTGCCAGCAGCTTAGCCCAGTCGACAGATACGCAGTATTTT
TRBV5-6	TRBD1	TRBJ2-4	few	CASSLGGQIKNIQYF	TGTGCCAGCAGCTTGGGGGGACAGATCAAAAACATTCAGTACTTC
TRBV7-2	NA	TRBJ2-6	NA	CASSPRGVGGANVLTF	TGTGCCAGCAGCCCCAGGGGAGTTGGTGGGGCCAACGTCCTGACTTTC
TRBV11-1	TRBD2	TRBJ2-7	NA	CASSSDGGYSGTNLYEQYF	TGTGCCAGCAGCTCCGACGGGGGATATAGCGGGACTAATCTTTACGAGCAGTACTTC
TRBV6-2/TRBV6-3	NA	TRBJ1-1	few	CASSYSPDGYTEAFF	TGTGCCAGCAGTTACTCTCCGGATGGGTACACTGAAGCTTTCTTT
TRBV10-3	TRBD1	TRBJ2-1	few	CAISEGTGAYNEQFF	TGTGCCATCAGTGAAGGGACAGGGGCCTACAATGAGCAGTTCTTC
TRBV7-2	NA	TRBJ1-2	few	CASSSPPQGFYGYTF	TGTGCCAGCAGCTCCCCTCCTCAGGGGTTCTATGGCTACACCTTC
TRBV19	NA	TRBJ1-4	NA	CASSIWDQADEKLFF	TGTGCCAGTAGTATATGGGATCAAGCGGATGAAAAACTGTTTTTT
TRBV18	NA	TRBJ2-7	NA	CASSPSLASYEQYF	TGTGCCAGCTCACCTTCGCTAGCTTCCTACGAGCAGTACTTC
TRBV7-2	NA	TRBJ1-5	few	CASSLDRAQNQPQHF	TGTGCCAGCAGCTTAGACAGGGCCCAAAATCAGCCCCAGCATTTT